The clone carrying this T cell receptor (beta chain) was counted a single time. This sample stems from a study of blood T cell repertoires in COVID-19. Study summary: Samples came from the United States, Italy and Spain, spanning acute and convalescent COVID-19. Sample material is recorded as cDNA or gDNA derived from T cells, B-cell-depleted T cells, or PBMCs.

Authors' data handling: For nucleated cells, counts were estimated from reference gene primer amplification. Sequencing was performed with immunoSEQ multiplex PCR; in TCRdb, only in-frame clones are kept and a portion is missing. V and J calls plus clone size are reproduced from that table; the DNA served to infer D and trimming. The sample consists of around 140,000 clones, 80% of them appearing once. Sequenced: peripheral blood. The clonotype was recovered from a man aged 70 or older who had recovered from COVID-19.

For the CDR3, the DNA is TGTGCCAGCAGTTTCCCGGGACAGGGGTACTATGGCTACACCTTC. Translated: CASSFPGQGYYGYTF. This rearrangement joins TRBV28 to TRBJ1-2; 10 bases map to TRBD1. Per the germline V gene, CDR1 is MDHEN and CDR2 is SYDVKM. J was trimmed by 3 bases and V by 3 bases; bases with no gene match: 4. The CDR3 totals 15 residues.